A selection of T cell receptor beta chains follows, all from one sample in a study of T cells in narcolepsy. The protocol was immunoSEQ multiplex PCR, while the TCRdb copy is restricted to in-frame clones and leaves out a portion. The data contain about 21,000 clones, about 92% of them singletons. Material for sequencing was CD45RA- memory CD4+ T cells from PBMCs. The receptors shown here come from a human donor with narcolepsy. Each CDR3 is given with its conserved first and last residue. D genes are given only for firm matches. Clone size is not always given. Where it is, it says once, few, many or a class for expanded clones.

cdr3_aa,cdr3_nt,clone_size,d_call,v_call,j_call
CASSGGTSGRLETQYF,TGCGCCAGCAGCGGGGGTACTAGCGGGAGGTTAGAGACCCAGTACTTC,NA,TRBD2,TRBV5-1,TRBJ2-5
CASSLGDNSGNTIYF,TGTGCCAGCAGCTTGGGGGACAACTCTGGAAACACCATATATTTT,NA,NA,TRBV11-3,TRBJ1-3
CASSLTGEGLAAKNIQYF,TGTGCCAGCAGTTTGACAGGGGAGGGGTTGGCGGCCAAAAACATTCAGTACTTC,NA,NA,TRBV28,TRBJ2-4
CASSSQPTRDFAF,TGCGCCAGCAGTTCTCAACCTACCCGGGACTTCGCCTTC,NA,NA,TRBV5-1,TRBJ2-7
CASSLSGVGSNQPQHF,TGTGCCAGCAGCCTATCAGGGGTGGGTAGCAATCAGCCCCAGCATTTT,NA,NA,TRBV7-2,TRBJ1-5
CASSLFRGAGGYTF,TGTGCCAGCAGTTTATTTAGGGGTGCGGGTGGCTACACCTTC,NA,NA,TRBV28,TRBJ1-2
CASSGTGLNNEQFF,TGTGCCAGCAGTGGGACAGGACTAAACAATGAGCAGTTCTTC,NA,TRBD1,TRBV5-4,TRBJ2-1
CASGQGWYGYTF,TGTGCCAGCGGACAGGGATGGTATGGCTACACCTTC,NA,TRBD1,TRBV9,TRBJ1-2
CASSSGTGSREKLFF,TGTGCCAGCAGCTCCGGGACAGGGAGCCGTGAAAAACTGTTTTTT,NA,TRBD1,TRBV9,TRBJ1-4
CASSRAGQGSYGYTF,TGTGCCAGCTCACGCGCCGGACAAGGAAGCTATGGCTACACCTTC,NA,NA,TRBV18,TRBJ1-2
CASSPARLSYEQYF,TGTGCCAGCTCACCCGCCCGGCTGTCCTACGAGCAGTACTTC,NA,NA,TRBV18,TRBJ2-7
CASSLQDLQLSETQYF,TGTGCCAGCAGCCTCCAGGACCTACAACTCTCCGAGACCCAGTACTTC,NA,NA,TRBV2,TRBJ2-5
CASRGQVGETQYF,TGTGCCAGCAGAGGACAGGTGGGGGAGACCCAGTACTTC,NA,TRBD1,TRBV25-1,TRBJ2-5
CASARNNEQFF,TGTGCCAGTGCCCGGAACAATGAGCAGTTCTTC,NA,NA,TRBV11-2,TRBJ2-1
CASSPLSGNQPQHF,TGTGCCAGCTCACCATTATCGGGCAATCAGCCCCAGCATTTT,NA,NA,TRBV18,TRBJ1-5
CASPPASGGPNEQFF,TGTGCCAGCCCCCCGGCTAGCGGTGGGCCTAATGAGCAGTTCTTC,NA,TRBD2,TRBV28,TRBJ2-1
CASSLQWDSDTGELFF,TGCGCCAGCAGCTTGCAATGGGACTCTGACACCGGGGAGCTGTTTTTT,once,NA,TRBV5-1,TRBJ2-2
CASSSRGGGNTEAFF,TGTGCCAGCAGCTCCCGGGGGGGCGGTAACACTGAAGCTTTCTTT,NA,NA,TRBV5-4,TRBJ1-1
CAMRAELGEQFF,TGTGCCATGAGAGCGGAGCTGGGGGAGCAGTTCTTC,NA,NA,TRBV10-3,TRBJ2-1
CASNLDRQSAPSSGNTIYF,TGTGCCAGCAACTTGGATAGACAGTCGGCTCCTAGCTCTGGAAACACCATATATTTT,NA,NA,TRBV5-6,TRBJ1-3
CASSLTPGQGSDTQYF,TGTGCCAGCAGCCTAACGCCGGGACAGGGCTCAGATACGCAGTATTTT,NA,TRBD1,TRBV11-3,TRBJ2-3
CAISRDTGELFF,TGTGCCATCTCCCGGGACACCGGGGAGCTGTTTTTT,NA,NA,TRBV10-3,TRBJ2-2
CASSVQGNTGELFF,TGCGCCAGCAGTGTACAGGGGAACACCGGGGAGCTGTTTTTT,NA,NA,TRBV5-1,TRBJ2-2
CASSQDRGEKLFF,TGCGCCAGCAGCCAAGACAGGGGTGAAAAACTGTTTTTT,NA,NA,TRBV4-1,TRBJ1-4
CASRLTGVGANVLTF,TGTGCCAGCAGACTTACAGGGGTAGGGGCCAACGTCCTGACTTTC,NA,TRBD1,TRBV5-6,TRBJ2-6
CASSPGLAVSTDTQYF,TGTGCCAGCAGCCCCGGACTAGCGGTTAGCACAGATACGCAGTATTTT,NA,TRBD2,TRBV9,TRBJ2-3
CASSSGTGLNEQFF,TGTGCCAGCAGCTCAGGAACGGGGTTAAATGAGCAGTTCTTC,NA,NA,TRBV13,TRBJ2-1
CASSGGGARSNEQFF,TGTGCCAGCAGTGGGGGGGGAGCCCGATCAAATGAGCAGTTCTTC,NA,TRBD2,TRBV6-4,TRBJ2-1
CASSPNIHSNYGYTF,TGTGCCAGCAGCCCAAACATACATTCTAACTATGGCTACACCTTC,NA,NA,TRBV5-4,TRBJ1-2
CAWSSLGGGQPQHF,TGTGCCTGGAGTTCACTGGGGGGTGGTCAGCCCCAGCATTTT,NA,NA,TRBV30,TRBJ1-5
CAWMRPGTNTEAFF,TGTGCCTGGATGAGGCCTGGGACCAACACTGAAGCTTTCTTT,NA,NA,TRBV30,TRBJ1-1
CASSAQGNTGELFF,TGTGCCAGCAGCGCGCAGGGGAACACCGGGGAGCTGTTTTTT,NA,NA,TRBV7-9,TRBJ2-2
CASSYPGGTIYF,TGTGCCAGCAGTTACCCAGGAGGCACCATATATTTT,NA,NA,TRBV6-5,TRBJ1-3
CASSPERNTGELFF,TGTGCCAGCAGTCCCGAGAGGAACACCGGGGAGCTGTTTTTT,NA,NA,TRBV27,TRBJ2-2
CASSKDSNQPQHF,TGTGCCAGCAGTAAAGATAGCAATCAGCCCCAGCATTTT,NA,NA,TRBV2,TRBJ1-5
CASSPPARTYEQYF,TGTGCCAGCTCACCACCGGCGCGGACCTACGAGCAGTACTTC,NA,NA,TRBV18,TRBJ2-7
CASSQTYNTEAFF,TGTGCCAGCAGCCAAACATATAACACTGAAGCTTTCTTT,NA,NA,TRBV2,TRBJ1-1
CASRGLHTDTQYF,TGTGCCAGCAGGGGGTTGCACACAGATACGCAGTATTTT,once,NA,TRBV11-3,TRBJ2-3
CAWANTGELFF,TGTGCCTGGGCGAACACCGGGGAGCTGTTTTTT,NA,NA,TRBV30,TRBJ2-2
CASSPGRKSDTQYF,TGCGCCAGCAGCCCCGGACGGAAATCGGATACGCAGTATTTT,NA,NA,TRBV5-1,TRBJ2-3
CASSYSDTQYF,TGTGCCAGCAGTTATTCAGATACGCAGTATTTT,once,NA,TRBV6-1,TRBJ2-3
CAISEGTSGSYEQYF,TGTGCCATCAGTGAGGGGACTAGCGGGAGCTACGAGCAGTACTTC,NA,TRBD2,TRBV10-3,TRBJ2-7
CASSFARTPMGEQFF,TGTGCCAGCAGTTTCGCCAGGACCCCTATGGGTGAGCAGTTCTTC,NA,NA,TRBV28,TRBJ2-1
CAWRGAGTGIYGYTF,TGTGCCTGGAGGGGAGCCGGGACAGGGATCTATGGCTACACCTTC,NA,TRBD1,TRBV30,TRBJ1-2
CASSLAVGGGNGYTF,TGCGCCAGCAGCTTGGCAGTGGGTGGAGGTAATGGCTACACCTTC,NA,NA,TRBV5-1,TRBJ1-2
CAWTRGRLGTGELFF,TGTGCCTGGACGAGGGGCAGGCTGGGGACCGGGGAGCTGTTTTTT,NA,NA,TRBV30,TRBJ2-2
CASSPFATRTEAFF,TGTGCCAGCTCACCGTTCGCGACGAGGACTGAAGCTTTCTTT,once,NA,TRBV18,TRBJ1-1
CASSRREGRNEQFF,TGTGCCAGCAGCAGAAGGGAGGGGAGGAATGAGCAGTTCTTC,NA,TRBD2,TRBV7-8,TRBJ2-1
CASIRPATNEKLFF,TGTGCCAGCATCCGACCTGCAACTAATGAAAAACTGTTTTTT,NA,NA,TRBV28,TRBJ1-4
CASSPDFTGTDTQYF,TGTGCCAGCAGCCCGGACTTTACCGGCACAGATACGCAGTATTTT,NA,NA,TRBV5-4,TRBJ2-3
CSASRNNEQFF,TGCAGTGCTAGTAGAAACAATGAGCAGTTCTTC,once,NA,TRBV20-1,TRBJ2-1
CASSFGQGGLNTEAFF,TGCGCCAGCAGCTTTGGACAGGGGGGACTGAACACTGAAGCTTTCTTT,NA,TRBD1,TRBV5-1,TRBJ1-1
CASSFGNTQPNIQYF,TGTGCCAGCAGCTTCGGAAACACCCAGCCAAACATTCAGTACTTC,NA,NA,TRBV5-8,TRBJ2-4
CASSDSPPDRVPYEQYF,TGTGCCAGCAGTGACTCACCCCCGGACAGGGTTCCCTACGAGCAGTACTTC,NA,TRBD1,TRBV6-4,TRBJ2-7
CASSQEGRHEQFF,TGCGCCAGCAGCCAAGAAGGCCGCCATGAGCAGTTCTTC,NA,NA,TRBV4-3,TRBJ2-1
CAWSLQTGFYNEQFF,TGTGCCTGGAGTCTACAGACAGGGTTCTACAATGAGCAGTTCTTC,once,TRBD1,TRBV30,TRBJ2-1
CASSPDRVGGYTF,TGTGCCAGCAGCCCTGACAGGGTCGGCGGCTACACCTTC,NA,TRBD1,TRBV11-1,TRBJ1-2
CASSSRGPGANVLTF,TGTGCCAGCAGTTCCAGGGGGCCCGGGGCCAACGTCCTGACTTTC,NA,TRBD1,TRBV28,TRBJ2-6
CASSVEAGGTGELFF,TGTGCCAGCAGCGTAGAAGCGGGGGGCACCGGGGAGCTGTTTTTT,few,TRBD2,TRBV9,TRBJ2-2